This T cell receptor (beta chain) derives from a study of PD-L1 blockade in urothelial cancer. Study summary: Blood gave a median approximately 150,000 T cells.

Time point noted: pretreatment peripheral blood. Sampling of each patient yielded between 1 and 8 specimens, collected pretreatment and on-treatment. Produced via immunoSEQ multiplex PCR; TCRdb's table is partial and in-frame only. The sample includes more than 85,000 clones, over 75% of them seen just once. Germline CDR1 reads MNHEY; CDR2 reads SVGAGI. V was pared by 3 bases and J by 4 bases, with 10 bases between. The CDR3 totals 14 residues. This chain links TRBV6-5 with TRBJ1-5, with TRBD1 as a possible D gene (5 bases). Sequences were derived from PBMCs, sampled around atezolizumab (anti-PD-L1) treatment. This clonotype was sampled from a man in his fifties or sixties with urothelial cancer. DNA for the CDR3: TGTGCCAGCAGTTATGTGGCAGGGAATCAGCCCCAGCATTTT. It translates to CASSYVAGNQPQHF.